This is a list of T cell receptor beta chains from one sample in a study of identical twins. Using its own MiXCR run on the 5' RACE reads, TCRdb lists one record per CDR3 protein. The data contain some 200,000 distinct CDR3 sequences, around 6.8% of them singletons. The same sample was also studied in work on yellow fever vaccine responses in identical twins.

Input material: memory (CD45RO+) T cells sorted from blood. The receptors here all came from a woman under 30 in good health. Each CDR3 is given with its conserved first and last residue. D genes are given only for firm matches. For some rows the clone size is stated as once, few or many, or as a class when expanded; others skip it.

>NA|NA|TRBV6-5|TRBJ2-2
CASSYDGSTGELFF
TGTGCCAGCAGTTACGATGGGTCGACCGGGGAGCTGTTTTTT
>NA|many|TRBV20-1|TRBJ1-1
CSASPIWGPNTEAFF
TGCAGTGCCTCCCCCATTTGGGGCCCGAACACTGAAGCTTTCTTT
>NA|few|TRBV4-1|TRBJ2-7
CASSQELANSYEQYF
TGCGCCAGCAGCCAAGAACTGGCAAACTCCTACGAGCAGTACTTC
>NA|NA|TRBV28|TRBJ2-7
CASSELLAYEQYF
TGTGCCAGCAGCGAGCTCTTGGCGTACGAGCAGTACTTC
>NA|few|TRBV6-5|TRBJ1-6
CASSYSTVASPLHF
TGTGCCAGCAGTTACTCGACCGTGGCCTCACCCCTCCACTTT
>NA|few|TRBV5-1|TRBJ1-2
CASSLAAGQTNYGYTF
TGCGCCAGCAGCTTGGCCGCAGGACAGACAAACTATGGCTACACCTTC
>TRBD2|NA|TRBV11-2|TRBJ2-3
CASSGGTSGRTDTQYF
TGTGCCAGCAGTGGGGGGACTAGCGGGAGAACAGATACGCAGTATTTT
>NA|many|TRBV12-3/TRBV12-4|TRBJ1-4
CASSERTATNEKLFF
TGTGCCAGCAGCGAGAGGACGGCAACTAATGAAAAACTGTTTTTT
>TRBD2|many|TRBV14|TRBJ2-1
CASSQPGLAVYNEQFF
TGTGCCAGCAGCCAACCGGGACTAGCGGTCTACAATGAGCAGTTCTTC
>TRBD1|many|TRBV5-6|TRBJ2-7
CASSLGQGQLGEQYF
TGTGCCAGCAGCCTGGGACAGGGCCAACTGGGGGAGCAGTACTTC
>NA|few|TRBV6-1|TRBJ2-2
CASKNPGPSTGELFF
TGTGCCAGCAAGAATCCGGGTCCCTCCACCGGGGAGCTGTTTTTT
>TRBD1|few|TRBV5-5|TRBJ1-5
CASSVQGVSNQPQHF
TGTGCCAGCAGCGTACAGGGGGTTAGCAATCAGCCCCAGCATTTT
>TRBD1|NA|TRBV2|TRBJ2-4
CASRTGINIQYF
TGTGCCAGCAGGACAGGGATAAACATTCAGTACTTC
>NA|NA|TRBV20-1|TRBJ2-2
CSARVFAPGVTGELFF
TGCAGTGCTAGAGTTTTCGCGCCAGGGGTCACCGGGGAGCTGTTTTTT
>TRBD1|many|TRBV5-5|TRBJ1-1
CASSLDYRGSNTEAFF
TGTGCCAGCAGCTTGGATTACAGGGGATCGAACACTGAAGCTTTCTTT
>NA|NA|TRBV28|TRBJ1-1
CASSSGAAGTEAFF
TGTGCCAGCAGTTCCGGGGCAGCGGGCACTGAAGCTTTCTTT
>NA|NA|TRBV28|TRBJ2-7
CASSPLGPRPSYEQYF
TGTGCCAGCAGTCCCCTGGGACCGAGACCTAGTTACGAGCAGTACTTC
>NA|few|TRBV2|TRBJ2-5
CASSAIGRGLTETQYF
TGTGCCAGCAGTGCTATCGGGAGGGGGCTTACTGAGACCCAGTACTTC
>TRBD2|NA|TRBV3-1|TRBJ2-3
CASSQDLGRATDTQYF
TGTGCCAGCAGCCAAGATCTCGGGAGGGCAACAGATACGCAGTATTTT
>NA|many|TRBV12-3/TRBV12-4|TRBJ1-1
CASSLGARGSLKEAFF
TGTGCCAGCAGTTTGGGGGCACGGGGGTCCCTAAAAGAAGCTTTCTTT
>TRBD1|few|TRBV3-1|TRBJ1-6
CASSQVGQGDSPLHF
TGTGCCAGCAGCCAAGTTGGGCAGGGGGATTCACCCCTCCACTTT
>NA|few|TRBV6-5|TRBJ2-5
CASSYSSGGLGHAQTQYF
TGTGCCAGCAGTTACTCGAGTGGCGGCTTGGGCCACGCCCAGACCCAGTACTTC
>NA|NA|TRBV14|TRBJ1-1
CASSQVGGATEAFF
TGTGCCAGCAGCCAAGTAGGGGGGGCCACTGAAGCTTTCTTT
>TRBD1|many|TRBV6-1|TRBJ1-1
CASSPLGQGINTEAFF
TGTGCCAGCAGTCCCTTGGGACAGGGGATAAACACTGAAGCTTTCTTT
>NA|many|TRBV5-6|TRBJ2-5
CASLRYQGLWETQYF
TGTGCCAGTCTACGATATCAGGGTTTGTGGGAGACCCAGTACTTC
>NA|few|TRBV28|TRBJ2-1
CASSRRDEQFF
TGTGCCAGCAGCAGGAGGGATGAGCAGTTCTTC
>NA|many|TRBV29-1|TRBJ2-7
CSVSHGVRSYEQYF
TGCAGCGTTTCTCACGGGGTTCGCTCCTACGAGCAGTACTTC
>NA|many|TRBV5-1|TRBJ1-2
CASSPGSNYGYTF
TGCGCCAGCAGCCCGGGGTCAAACTATGGCTACACCTTC
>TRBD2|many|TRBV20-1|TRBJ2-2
CSASAGEGDTGELFF
TGCAGTGCTAGTGCCGGGGAGGGAGACACCGGGGAGCTGTTTTTT
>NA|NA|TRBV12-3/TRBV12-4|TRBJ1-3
CTSSPGAGWKSGNTIYF
TGTACCAGCAGCCCCGGGGCGGGATGGAAGTCTGGAAACACCATATATTTT
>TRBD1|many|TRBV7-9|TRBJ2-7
CASSSGQGEYSYEQYF
TGTGCCAGCAGCTCCGGACAGGGGGAATACTCCTACGAGCAGTACTTC
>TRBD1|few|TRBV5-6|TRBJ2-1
CASSLELYTGELMNEQFF
TGTGCCAGCAGCTTGGAATTATATACAGGGGAACTCATGAATGAGCAGTTCTTC
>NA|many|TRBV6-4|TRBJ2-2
CASSPQQGSAGVNTGELFF
TGTGCCAGCAGCCCCCAACAGGGAAGTGCCGGGGTCAACACCGGGGAGCTGTTTTTT
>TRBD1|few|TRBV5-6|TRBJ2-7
CASSRDRGSEQYF
TGTGCCAGCAGCCGAGACAGGGGATCCGAGCAGTACTTC
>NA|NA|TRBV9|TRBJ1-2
CASSVDGGANYGYTF
TGTGCCAGCAGCGTAGACGGCGGAGCTAACTATGGCTACACCTTC
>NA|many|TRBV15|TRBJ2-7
CATSRDADYEQYF
TGTGCCACCAGCAGAGATGCGGATTACGAGCAGTACTTC
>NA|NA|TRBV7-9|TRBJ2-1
CASSLGRGQGNEQFF
TGTGCCAGCAGCTTAGGTCGGGGCCAAGGCAATGAGCAGTTCTTC
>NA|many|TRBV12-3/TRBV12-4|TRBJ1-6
CASSFVGSGSPLHF
TGTGCCAGCAGTTTTGTAGGGTCCGGGTCACCCCTCCACTTT
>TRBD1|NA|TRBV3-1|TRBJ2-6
CASASNRGAGANVLTF
TGTGCCAGCGCGTCGAACAGGGGCGCTGGGGCCAACGTCCTGACTTTC
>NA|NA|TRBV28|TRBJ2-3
CASRSGPHTDTQYF
TGTGCCAGCAGATCCGGGCCACACACAGATACGCAGTATTTT
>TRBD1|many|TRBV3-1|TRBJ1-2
CASSQGVTGANYGYTF
TGTGCCAGCAGCCAAGGTGTAACAGGGGCAAACTATGGCTACACCTTC
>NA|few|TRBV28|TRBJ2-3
CASRETDTQYF
TGTGCCAGCAGGGAAACAGATACGCAGTATTTT
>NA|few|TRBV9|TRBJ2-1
CASSGGGGGEQFF
TGTGCCAGCAGCGGAGGGGGGGGAGGGGAGCAGTTCTTC
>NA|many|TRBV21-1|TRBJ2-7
CASSKAPTRQGSPHEQYF
TGTGCCAGCAGCAAAGCCCCGACCCGACAGGGGTCTCCCCACGAGCAGTACTTC
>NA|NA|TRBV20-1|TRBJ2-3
CSARKGTYSTDTQYF
TGCAGTGCTAGAAAAGGGACATATAGCACAGATACGCAGTATTTT
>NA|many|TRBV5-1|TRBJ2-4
CASSLASPGNIQYF
TGCGCCAGCAGCTTGGCCAGCCCGGGGAACATTCAGTACTTC
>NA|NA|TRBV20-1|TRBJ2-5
CSASVRTATQETQYF
TGCAGTGCTAGCGTAAGGACGGCAACTCAAGAGACCCAGTACTTC
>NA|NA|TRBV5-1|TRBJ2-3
CASTNPSTDTQYF
TGCGCCAGCACCAATCCTAGCACAGATACGCAGTATTTT
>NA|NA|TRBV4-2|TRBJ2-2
CASSQEMSFTGELFF
TGTGCCAGCAGCCAAGAAATGAGTTTCACCGGGGAGCTGTTTTTT
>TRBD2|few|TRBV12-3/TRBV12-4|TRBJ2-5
CASSLAGGSETQYF
TGTGCCAGCAGTCTAGCGGGGGGCTCGGAGACCCAGTACTTC
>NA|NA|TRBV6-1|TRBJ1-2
CASSLQPEDRGYTF
TGTGCCAGCAGCCTCCAACCAGAGGATCGTGGCTACACCTTC
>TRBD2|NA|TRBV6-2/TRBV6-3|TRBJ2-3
CASSYELAGSTSTDTQYF
TGTGCCAGCAGTTACGAACTAGCGGGGTCAACTAGCACAGATACGCAGTATTTT
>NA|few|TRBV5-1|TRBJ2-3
CASSPGNTQYF
TGCGCCAGCAGTCCCGGGAATACGCAGTATTTT
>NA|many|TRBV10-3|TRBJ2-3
CAISELVADTQYF
TGTGCCATCAGTGAGTTAGTTGCAGATACGCAGTATTTT
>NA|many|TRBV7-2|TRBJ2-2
CASSLGTYGELFF
TGTGCCAGCAGCTTGGGGACTTACGGGGAGCTGTTTTTT
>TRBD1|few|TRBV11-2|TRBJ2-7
CASSPDRGEQYF
TGTGCCAGCAGCCCGGACAGGGGCGAGCAGTACTTC
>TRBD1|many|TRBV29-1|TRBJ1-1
CSVDFGTGGMNTEAFF
TGCAGCGTTGACTTCGGGACAGGGGGCATGAACACTGAAGCTTTCTTT
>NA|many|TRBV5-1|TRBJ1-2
CASSPDSFYGYTF
TGCGCCAGCAGCCCGGACAGCTTCTATGGCTACACCTTC
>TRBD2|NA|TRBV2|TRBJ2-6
CASSGAGLGANVLTF
TGTGCCAGCAGTGGAGCGGGGCTTGGGGCCAACGTCCTGACTTTC